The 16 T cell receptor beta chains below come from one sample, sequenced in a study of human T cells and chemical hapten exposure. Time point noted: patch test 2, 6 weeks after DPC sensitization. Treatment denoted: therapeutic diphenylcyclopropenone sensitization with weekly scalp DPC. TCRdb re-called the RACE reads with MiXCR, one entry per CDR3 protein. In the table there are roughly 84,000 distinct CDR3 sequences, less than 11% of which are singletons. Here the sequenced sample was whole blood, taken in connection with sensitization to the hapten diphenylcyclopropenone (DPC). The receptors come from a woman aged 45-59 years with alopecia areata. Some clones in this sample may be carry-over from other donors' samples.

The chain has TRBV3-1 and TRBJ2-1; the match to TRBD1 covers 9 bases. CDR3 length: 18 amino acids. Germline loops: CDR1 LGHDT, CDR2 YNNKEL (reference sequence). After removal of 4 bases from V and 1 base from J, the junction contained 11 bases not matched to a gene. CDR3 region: CASSPVPGQGGSYNEQFF. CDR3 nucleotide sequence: TGTGCCAGCAGCCCCGTCCCGGGACAGGGAGGGTCCTACAATGAGCAGTTCTTC.

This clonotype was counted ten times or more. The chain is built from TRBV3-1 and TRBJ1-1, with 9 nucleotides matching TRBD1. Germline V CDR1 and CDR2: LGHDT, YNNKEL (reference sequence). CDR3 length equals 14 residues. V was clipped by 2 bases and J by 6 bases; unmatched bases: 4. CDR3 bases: TGTGCCAGCAGCCAATCGGACAGGGGCTCTGAAGCTTTCTTT. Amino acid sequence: CASSQSDRGSEAFF.

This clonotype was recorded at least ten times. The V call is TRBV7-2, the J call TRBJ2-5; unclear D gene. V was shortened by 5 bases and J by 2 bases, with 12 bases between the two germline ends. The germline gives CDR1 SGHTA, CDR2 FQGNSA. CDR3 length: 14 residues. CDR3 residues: CASSGDVSQETQYF. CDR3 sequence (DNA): TGTGCCAGCAGCGGAGACGTCAGTCAAGAGACCCAGTACTTC.

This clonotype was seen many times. The DNA for the CDR3 is TGTGCCAGCAGCTTAGATCCGGCGCTAGCGGGAGGGCCAGATACGCAGTATTTT. It is translated as CASSLDPALAGGPDTQYF. The chain carries TRBV11-3 and TRBJ2-3; 12 nucleotides align to TRBD2. The CDR3 is made up of 18 amino acids. Germline V gives CDR1 SGHNT, CDR2 YENEEA. With 0 bases clipped from V and 4 bases from J, the junction kept 8 bases outside the gene matches.

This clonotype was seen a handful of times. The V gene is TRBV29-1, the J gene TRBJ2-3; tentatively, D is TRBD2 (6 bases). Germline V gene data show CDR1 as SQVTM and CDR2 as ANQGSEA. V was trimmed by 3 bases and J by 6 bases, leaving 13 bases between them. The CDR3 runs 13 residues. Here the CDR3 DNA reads TGCAGCGTTGACTCTGTGGGACTGGATACGCAGTATTTT. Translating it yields CSVDSVGLDTQYF.

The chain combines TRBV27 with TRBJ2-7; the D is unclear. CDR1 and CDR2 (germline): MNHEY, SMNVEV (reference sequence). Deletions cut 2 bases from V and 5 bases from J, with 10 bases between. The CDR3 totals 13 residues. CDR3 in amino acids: CASSLRRFNEQYF. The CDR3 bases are TGTGCCAGCAGTTTACGCCGGTTTAACGAGCAGTACTTC.

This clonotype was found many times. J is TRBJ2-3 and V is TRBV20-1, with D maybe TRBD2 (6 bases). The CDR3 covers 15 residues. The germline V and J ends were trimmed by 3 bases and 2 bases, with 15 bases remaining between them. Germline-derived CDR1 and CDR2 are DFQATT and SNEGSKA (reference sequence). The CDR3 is CSASSAGYFTDTQYF. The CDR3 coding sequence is TGCAGTGCTAGTTCCGCGGGATACTTCACAGATACGCAGTATTTT.

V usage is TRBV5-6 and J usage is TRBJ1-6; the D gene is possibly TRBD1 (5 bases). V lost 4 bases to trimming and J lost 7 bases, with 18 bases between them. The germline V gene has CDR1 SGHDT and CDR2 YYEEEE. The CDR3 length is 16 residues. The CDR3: CASSTQTGLPNSPLHF. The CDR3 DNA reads TGTGCCAGCAGCACTCAGACGGGACTTCCAAATTCACCCCTCCACTTT.

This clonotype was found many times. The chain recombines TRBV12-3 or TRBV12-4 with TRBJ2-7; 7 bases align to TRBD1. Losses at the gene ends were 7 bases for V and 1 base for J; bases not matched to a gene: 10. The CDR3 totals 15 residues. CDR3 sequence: CASTKTQTGSYEQYF. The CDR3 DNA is TGTGCCAGCACCAAAACACAGACAGGGTCCTACGAGCAGTACTTC.

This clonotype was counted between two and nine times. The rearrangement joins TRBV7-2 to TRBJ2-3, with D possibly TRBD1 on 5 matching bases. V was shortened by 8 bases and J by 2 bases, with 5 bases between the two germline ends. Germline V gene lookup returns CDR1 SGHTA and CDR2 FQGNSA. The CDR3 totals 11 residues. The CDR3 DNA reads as TGTGCCAGCGGACACACAGATACGCAGTATTTT. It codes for CASGHTDTQYF.

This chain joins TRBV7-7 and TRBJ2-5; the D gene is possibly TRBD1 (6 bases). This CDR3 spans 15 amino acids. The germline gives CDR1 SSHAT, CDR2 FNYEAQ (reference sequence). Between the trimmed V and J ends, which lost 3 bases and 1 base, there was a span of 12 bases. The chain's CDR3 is CASSLLLGGQETQYF. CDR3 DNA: TGTGCCAGCAGCTTGCTTTTAGGGGGCCAAGAGACCCAGTACTTC.

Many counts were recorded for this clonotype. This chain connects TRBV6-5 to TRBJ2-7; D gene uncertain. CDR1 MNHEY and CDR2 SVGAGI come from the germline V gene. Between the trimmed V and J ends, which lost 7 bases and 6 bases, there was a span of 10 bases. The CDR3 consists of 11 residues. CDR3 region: CASTRGFEQYF. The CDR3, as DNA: TGTGCCAGCACGCGAGGATTCGAGCAGTACTTC.

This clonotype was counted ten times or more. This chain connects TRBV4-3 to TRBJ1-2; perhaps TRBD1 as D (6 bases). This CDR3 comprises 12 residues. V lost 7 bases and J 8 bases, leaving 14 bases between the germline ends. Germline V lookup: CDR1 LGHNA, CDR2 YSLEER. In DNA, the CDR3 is TGCGCCAGCAAACAGGGTTTCGGGGGCTACACCTTC. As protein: CASKQGFGGYTF.

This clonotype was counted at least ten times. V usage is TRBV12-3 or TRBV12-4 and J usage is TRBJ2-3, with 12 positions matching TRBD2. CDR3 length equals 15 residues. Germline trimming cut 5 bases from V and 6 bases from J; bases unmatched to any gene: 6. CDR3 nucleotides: TGTGCCAGCAGTGTACTAGCGGGAGGTGTGGATACGCAGTATTTT. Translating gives CASSVLAGGVDTQYF.

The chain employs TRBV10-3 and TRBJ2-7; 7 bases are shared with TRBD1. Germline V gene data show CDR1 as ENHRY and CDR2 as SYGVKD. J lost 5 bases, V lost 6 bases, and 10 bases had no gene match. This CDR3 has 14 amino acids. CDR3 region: CAISVDRDTNEQYF. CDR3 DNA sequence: TGTGCCATCAGCGTCGACAGGGATACCAACGAGCAGTACTTC.

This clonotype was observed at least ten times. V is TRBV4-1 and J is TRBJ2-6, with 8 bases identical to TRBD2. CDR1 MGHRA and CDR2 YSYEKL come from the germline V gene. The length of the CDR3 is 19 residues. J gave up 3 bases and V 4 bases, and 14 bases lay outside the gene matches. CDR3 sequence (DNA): TGCGCCAGCAGCCCCGAACCGGGACTAGGGACGGTTGGGGCCAACGTCCTGACTTTC. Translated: CASSPEPGLGTVGANVLTF.